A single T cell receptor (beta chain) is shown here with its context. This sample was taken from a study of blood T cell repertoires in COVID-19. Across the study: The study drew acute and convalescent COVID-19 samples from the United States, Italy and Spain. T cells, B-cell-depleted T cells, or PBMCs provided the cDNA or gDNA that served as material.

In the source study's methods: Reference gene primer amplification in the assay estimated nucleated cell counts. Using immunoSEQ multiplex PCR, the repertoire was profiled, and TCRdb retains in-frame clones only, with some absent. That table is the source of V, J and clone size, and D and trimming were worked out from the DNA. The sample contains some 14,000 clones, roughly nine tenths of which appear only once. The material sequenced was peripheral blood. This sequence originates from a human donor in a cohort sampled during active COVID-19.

CDR3 bases: TGTGCCAGCAGAAGACCGGGGCAGCCCCAGCATTTT. This gives the protein CASRRPGQPQHF. The V and J genes are TRBV28 and TRBJ1-5; D not certain. CDR3 size: 12 residues. Trimming removed 6 bases from V and 7 bases from J, with 10 bases in between. CDR1 and CDR2 from the germline V gene are MDHEN and SYDVKM.